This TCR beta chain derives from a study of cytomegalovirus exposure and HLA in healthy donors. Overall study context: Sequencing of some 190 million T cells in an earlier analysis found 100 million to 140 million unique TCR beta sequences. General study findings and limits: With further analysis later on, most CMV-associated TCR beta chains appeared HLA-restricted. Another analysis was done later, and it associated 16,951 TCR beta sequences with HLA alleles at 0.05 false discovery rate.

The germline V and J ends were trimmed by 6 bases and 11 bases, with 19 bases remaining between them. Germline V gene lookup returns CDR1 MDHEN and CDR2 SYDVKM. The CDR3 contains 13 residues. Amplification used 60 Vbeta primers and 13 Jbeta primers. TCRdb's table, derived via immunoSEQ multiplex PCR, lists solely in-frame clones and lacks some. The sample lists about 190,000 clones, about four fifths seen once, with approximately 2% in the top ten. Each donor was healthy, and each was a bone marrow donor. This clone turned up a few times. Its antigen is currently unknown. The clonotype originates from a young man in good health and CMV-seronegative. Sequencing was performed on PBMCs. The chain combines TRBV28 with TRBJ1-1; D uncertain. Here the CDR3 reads CASRDPGPERAFF. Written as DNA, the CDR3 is TGTGCCAGCAGAGATCCCGGTCCTGAGAGGGCTTTCTTT. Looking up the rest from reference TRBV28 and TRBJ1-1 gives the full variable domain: DVKVTQSSRYLVKRTGEKVFLECVQDMDHENMFWYRQDPGLGLRLIYFSYDVKMKEKGDIPEGYSVSREKKERFSLILESASTNQTSMYLCASRDPGPERAFFGQGTRLTVV.